This is a list of T cell receptor beta chains from one sample in a study of T cells after yellow fever vaccination. TCRdb re-derived calls from the 5' RACE reads in MiXCR, one entry per CDR3 protein. The sample records 200,000 to 300,000 distinct CDR3 sequences, approximately 6.3% being singletons. The input for sequencing was CD4+ T cells sorted from PBMCs, taken on the day of the yellow fever booster vaccination. These receptors came from a man between 25 and 39 years old who received the YFV17D yellow fever vaccine. The CDR3 runs from the conserved cysteine through the conserved F or W. The D gene is left open where the match is weak. Size is omitted from some rows. Given values are once, few, many or a class for expanded clones.

TRBJ2-7	few	TRBV29-1	TRBD2	TGCAGCGTTGGAAGCGGGAGAGCCTACGAGCAGTACTTC	CSVGSGRAYEQYF
TRBJ2-5	many	TRBV12-3/TRBV12-4	NA	TGTGCCAGCACCATTAGTTTAGGAGAGACCCAGTACTTC	CASTISLGETQYF
TRBJ1-1	NA	TRBV6-5	NA	TGTGCCAGCAGTTACGGAACAGGGCGAGCTTTCTTT	CASSYGTGRAFF
TRBJ2-1	few	TRBV29-1	NA	TGCAGCGTTAGGGGGGGGGCGTACAATGAGCAGTTCTTC	CSVRGGAYNEQFF
TRBJ1-2	many	TRBV12-3/TRBV12-4	TRBD1	TGTGCCAGCACCCGGGGAGGGGGCGTAGCTAACTATGGCTACACCTTC	CASTRGGGVANYGYTF
TRBJ2-2	few	TRBV6-2/TRBV6-3	NA	TGTGCCAGCAGTCACCGTGAGGTAATCGCCGGGGAGCTGTTTTTT	CASSHREVIAGELFF
TRBJ2-1	few	TRBV11-1	NA	TGTGCCAGCAGCCGCTCGCCGTGGACGCAATCGAATAATGAGCAGTTCTTC	CASSRSPWTQSNNEQFF
TRBJ2-2	NA	TRBV5-1	TRBD2	TGCGCCAGCAGCTTGATAGCGGGAGGCACCGGGGAGCTGTTTTTT	CASSLIAGGTGELFF
TRBJ2-3	many	TRBV6-2/TRBV6-3	TRBD1	TGTGCCAGCAGAGGACAGGGGCAACGTCTTTCCAACGCAGATACGCAGTATTTT	CASRGQGQRLSNADTQYF
TRBJ2-7	few	TRBV4-2	NA	TGTGCCAGCAGCCAAGGGGCGGGACGATCCATATACGAGCAGTACTTC	CASSQGAGRSIYEQYF
TRBJ2-1	few	TRBV5-1	TRBD2	TGCGCCAGCAGCTTGGTAGGACTAGCGGACTACAATGAGCAGTTCTTC	CASSLVGLADYNEQFF
TRBJ2-5	many	TRBV20-1	NA	TGCAGTGCTAGAGCCTGGGGGCGCAGGGAGACCCAGTACTTC	CSARAWGRRETQYF
TRBJ2-7	NA	TRBV4-2	NA	TGTGCCAGCAGCCAAGTAGGAGAAGGGTACGAGCAGTACTTC	CASSQVGEGYEQYF
TRBJ2-7	few	TRBV20-1	NA	TGCAGTGCTAGAAACTCGTTCTCCTACGAGCAGTACTTC	CSARNSFSYEQYF
TRBJ1-1	few	TRBV5-1	NA	TGCGCCAGCAGCCAACTAGGGGCCAGGAACACTGAAGCTTTCTTT	CASSQLGARNTEAFF
TRBJ2-2	NA	TRBV12-3/TRBV12-4	NA	TGTGCCAGCAGTTTAAGTTTGGGGGCCGGCACCGGGGAGCTGTTTTTT	CASSLSLGAGTGELFF
TRBJ2-1	NA	TRBV7-2	TRBD1	TGTGCCAGCAGCACGCAACCGGGACAGGGGATCGGTGAGCAGTTCTTC	CASSTQPGQGIGEQFF
TRBJ2-3	once	TRBV4-2	NA	TGTGCCAGCGGCCCTGGGCTCCGGGGCCGAGAACGTGCAGATACGCAGTATTTT	CASGPGLRGRERADTQYF
TRBJ2-7	few	TRBV29-1	TRBD2	TGCAGCGTTGAAAAGGTCCTAGCGGGATACTTCTTGCAGTACTTC	CSVEKVLAGYFLQYF